Each of the 32 T cell receptor beta chains below was sequenced from the same sample in a study of T cell responses to AZD1222 COVID-19 vaccine. Assay used: immunoSEQ multiplex PCR; TCRdb lists only in-frame clones, some missing. The table records roughly 150,000 clones, 92% of them present only once. This specimen was peripheral blood, taken on day 0 of AZD1222 vaccination. Receptors were obtained from an adult in good health.

V and J are TRBV5-5 and TRBJ1-1; TRBD1 matches 7 bases. CDR3 length equals 14 residues. Germline CDR1 SGHKS, CDR2 YYEKEE (reference sequence). V gave up 3 bases and J gave up 1 base; unmatched junction bases: 3. In nucleotides, the CDR3 is TGTGCCAGCAGCTACGGGACAGCGAACACTGAAGCTTTCTTT. This sequence encodes CASSYGTANTEAFF.

In this sample, this clone turned up once. The V gene is TRBV18, the J gene TRBJ2-3; no definite D call. Trimming pared 6 bases from V and 0 bases from J, leaving 10 bases between. The CDR3 consists of 14 residues. From germline, CDR1 is KGHSH and CDR2 LQKENI. The CDR3 sequence is CASSPSPSTDTQYF. In DNA form, the CDR3 reads TGTGCCAGCTCGCCTAGTCCTAGCACAGATACGCAGTATTTT. The whole variable domain, remainder taken from reference TRBV18 and TRBJ2-3, is NAGVMQNPRHLVRRRGQEARLRCSPMKGHSHVYWYRQLPEEGLKFMVYLQKENIIDESGMPKERFSAEFPKEGPSILRIQQVVRGDSAAYFCASSPSPSTDTQYFGPGTRLTVL.

The rearrangement uses TRBV19 and TRBJ2-7; possible D gene TRBD2, 5 bases. This CDR3 region has 14 residues. Germline V CDR1 and CDR2: LNHDA, SQIVND (reference sequence). Trimming pared 1 base from V and 0 bases from J, leaving 7 bases between. Here the CDR3 reads CASSIAGSSYEQYF. DNA for the CDR3: TGTGCCAGTAGTATAGCGGGAAGCTCCTACGAGCAGTACTTC.

This clone has a single count. The rearrangement joins TRBV7-9 to TRBJ2-5; D might be TRBD1 or TRBD2, each matching 5 bases. This CDR3 comprises 13 residues. The germline V gene has CDR1 SEHNR and CDR2 FQNEAQ (reference sequence). V was shortened by 8 bases and J by 2 bases, with 12 bases between the two germline ends. The CDR3 region is CASRGQMQETQYF. The CDR3 coding sequence is TGTGCCAGCCGGGGCCAGATGCAAGAGACCCAGTACTTC.

This chain connects TRBV7-9 to TRBJ1-1; D is ambiguous. V was shortened by 7 bases and J by 7 bases, with 16 bases between the two germline ends. Germline CDR1 SEHNR, CDR2 FQNEAQ (reference sequence). The CDR3 is 13 residues long. CDR3: CASNLATQFEAFF. Here the CDR3 DNA reads TGTGCCAGCAATCTCGCGACACAGTTTGAAGCTTTCTTT. The full variable domain, rest sourced from reference TRBV7-9 and TRBJ1-1, is DTGVSQNPRHKITKRGQNVTFRCDPISEHNRLYWYRQTLGQGPEFLTYFQNEAQLEKSRLLSDRFSAERPKGSFSTLEIQRTEQGDSAMYLCASNLATQFEAFFGQGTRLTVV.

The genes are TRBV25-1 and TRBJ2-5, with 7 bases aligning to TRBD1. CDR3 length: 14 amino acids. V lost 5 bases and J lost 4; bases outside the gene matches: 7. CDR1 MGHDK and CDR2 SYGVNS come from the germline V gene. The DNA for the CDR3 is TGTGCCAGCAGTCCTCAGACAGGGAGAGAGACCCAGTACTTC. Residues: CASSPQTGRETQYF.

The gene calls are TRBV7-2 and TRBJ2-1, with TRBD2 matching over 12 bases. Germline trimming cut 2 bases from V and 7 bases from J; bases unmatched to any gene: 3. The CDR3 sequence is 15 residues long. The germline gives CDR1 SGHTA, CDR2 FQGNSA. The CDR3, as DNA: TGTGCCAGCAGCTTAAGCCTAGCGGGAGGGAATGAGCAGTTCTTC. Encoded protein: CASSLSLAGGNEQFF.

The V call is TRBV3-1 (or the pseudogene TRBV3-2), the J call TRBJ1-3; no firm D call. Germline V gene sequence: CDR1 LGHDT, CDR2 YNNKEL (reference sequence). The CDR3 runs 16 residues. With 3 bases removed from V and 0 bases from J, the gap between germline ends came to 12 bases. The CDR3 region is CASSHGPVPSGNTIYF. CDR3 coding DNA: TGTGCCAGCAGCCATGGACCTGTGCCCTCTGGAAACACCATATATTTT.

This clone was seen a single time. This rearrangement joins TRBV12-5 to TRBJ1-1; D ambiguous. Trimming stripped 2 bases from V and 8 bases from J, with 12 bases between. The CDR3 extends over 13 amino acids. The germline gives CDR1 LGHNT, CDR2 FRNRAP. The CDR3 sequence: CASGLTGWAEAFF. The CDR3 nucleotides are TGTGCTAGTGGTTTGACGGGGTGGGCGGAAGCTTTCTTT.

The genes are TRBV7-9 and TRBJ1-1; D is undetermined. Germline V gene lookup returns CDR1 SEHNR and CDR2 FQNEAQ (reference sequence). The CDR3 is made up of 12 amino acids. CDR3 sequence reads: CASDITNTEAFF. CDR3 sequence (DNA): TGTGCGTCCGACATCACGAACACTGAAGCTTTCTTT.

The chain joins TRBV2 to TRBJ2-7; D remains unclear. Germline V lookup: CDR1 SNHLY, CDR2 FYNNEI. Trimming cost V 6 bases and J 2 bases, with 8 bases left between them. CDR3 size: 12 residues. DNA of the CDR3: TGTGCCAGCAGACAGAGCCCCTACGAGCAGTACTTC. Translation gives CASRQSPYEQYF. The whole variable domain, filled in from reference TRBV2 and TRBJ2-7, reads EPEVTQTPSHQVTQMGQEVILRCVPISNHLYFYWYRQILGQKVEFLVSFYNNEISEKSEIFDDQFSVERPDGSNFTLKIRSTKLEDSAMYFCASRQSPYEQYFGPGTRLTVT.

This clone showed up just once. The chain links TRBV25-1 to TRBJ1-1, with D uncertain. In germline, CDR1 is MGHDK, CDR2 SYGVNS. This CDR3 spans 12 amino acids. V was clipped by 3 bases and J by 10 bases, with 12 bases between them. CDR3 nucleotides: TGTGCCAGCAGTGATCTCACGATAGGAGCTTTCTTT. The encoded protein is CASSDLTIGAFF.

This chain uses TRBV5-1 with TRBJ1-1; no definite D call. The CDR3 length is 14 residues. Germline values: CDR1 SGHRS, CDR2 YFSETQ. Trimming pared 5 bases from V and 0 bases from J, leaving 11 bases between. The CDR3 DNA is TGCGCCAGCAGACTTACTAACATGAACACTGAAGCTTTCTTT. Protein product: CASRLTNMNTEAFF.

V is TRBV19 and J is TRBJ1-2; 8 bases match TRBD1. Germline values: CDR1 LNHDA, CDR2 SQIVND (reference sequence). V shed 4 bases, J shed 6 bases, and the junction held 10 bases outside the gene matches. This CDR3 has 15 residues. The CDR3 loop reads CASSTRDRLRDGYTF. CDR3 in DNA: TGTGCCAGTAGTACCCGGGACAGGCTGCGTGATGGCTACACCTTC.

This clone was seen a handful of times. The chain couples TRBV30 to TRBJ2-1, with 12 bases lining up with TRBD2. The CDR3 loop spans 17 amino acids. Germline lookup yields CDR1 GTSNPN and CDR2 SVGIG (reference sequence). V lost 0 bases to trimming and J lost 5 bases; unmatched junction nucleotides: 8. CDR3 sequence: CAWSVLTSGGYNNEQFF. The CDR3 DNA reads as TGTGCCTGGAGTGTACTTACTAGCGGGGGGTATAACAATGAGCAGTTCTTC. Full variable domain (missing parts from reference TRBV30 and TRBJ2-1): SQTIHQWPATLVQPVGSPLSLECTVEGTSNPNLYWYRQAAGRGLQLLFYSVGIGQISSEVPQNLSASRPQDRQFILSSKKLLLSDSGFYLCAWSVLTSGGYNNEQFFGPGTRLTVL.

The chain links TRBV27 to TRBJ2-7; weak D call: TRBD1 (5 bases). CDR1 and CDR2 from the germline V gene are MNHEY and SMNVEV (reference sequence). Between the trimmed V and J ends, which lost 2 bases and 5 bases, there was a span of 13 bases. The CDR3 loop spans 14 amino acids. CDR3 region: CASSLGQGSDEQYF. The CDR3 nucleotides are TGTGCCAGCAGTTTAGGCCAGGGATCCGACGAGCAGTACTTC.

With regard to this clone: The germline gene is not matched at one end of the junction; a read error may be the cause. This chain links TRBV5-6 with TRBJ2-7; TRBD1 might be the D (5 bases). CDR3 length: 13 residues. Germline assignment: CDR1 SGHDT and CDR2 YYEEEE. CDR3 amino acids: CASSFSNEDRPVF. The DNA of the CDR3 is TGTGCCAGCAGCTTCTCTAACGAAGACAGACCAGTCTTC.

This clone occurred once. The chain is built from TRBV5-6 and TRBJ1-5; tentatively, D is TRBD1 (5 bases). The CDR3 runs to 15 residues. Germline lookup yields CDR1 SGHDT and CDR2 YYEEEE. The ends were cut back, 6 bases at V and 0 bases at J, with 13 bases in the middle. CDR3 region: CASTLGGGSNQPQHF. The CDR3 coding sequence is TGTGCCAGCACCCTCGGGGGAGGTAGCAATCAGCCCCAGCATTTT.

The chain carries TRBV5-6 and TRBJ2-7, with TRBD2 matching 8 bases. Germline-derived CDR1 and CDR2 are SGHDT and YYEEEE. CDR3 length: 16 residues. V trimming: 0 bases; J trimming: 5 bases; junction bases outside the gene matches: 10. This CDR3 is CASSLGPGGPIDEQYF. The CDR3 DNA sequence: TGTGCCAGCAGCTTGGGACCGGGAGGGCCTATTGACGAGCAGTACTTC.

This clone was detected once. This chain joins TRBV7-2 and TRBJ1-6; D is perhaps TRBD1 (6 bases). Trimming took 8 bases from V and 4 from J, leaving 18 bases between them. The germline V gene encodes CDR1 SGHTA and CDR2 FQGNSA. The CDR3 is made up of 16 amino acids. CDR3 nucleotides: TGTGCCAGCCGTCAAGGGGGGCAGCTTTATAATTCACCCCTCCACTTT. Translated: CASRQGGQLYNSPLHF.

This clone was observed a handful of times. The chain recombines TRBV27 with TRBJ2-7; D is ambiguous. CDR1 MNHEY and CDR2 SMNVEV come from the germline V gene (reference sequence). The CDR3 consists of 14 residues. The V gene lost 6 bases and the J gene lost 1 base, with 13 bases spanning the gap. CDR3 amino acids: CASSQRAGSYEQYF. The CDR3 region has the DNA TGTGCCAGCAGCCAAAGGGCAGGTTCCTACGAGCAGTACTTC.

The genes are TRBV5-5 and TRBJ2-2; TRBD2 is a possible D gene (7 bases). CDR3 length: 16 amino acids. Germline CDR1 is SGHKS and CDR2 is YYEKEE (reference sequence). The V end was cut by 0 bases, the J end by 3 bases, with 12 bases between. The CDR3, as DNA: TGTGCCAGCAGCTTGGCACAGGGAGGGCACACCGGGGAGCTGTTTTTT. This codes for CASSLAQGGHTGELFF. The full variable domain, rest sourced from reference TRBV5-5 and TRBJ2-2, is DAGVTQSPTHLIKTRGQQVTLRCSPISGHKSVSWYQQVLGQGPQFIFQYYEKEERGRGNFPDRFSARQFPNYSSELNVNALLLGDSALYLCASSLAQGGHTGELFFGEGSRLTVL.

The chain recombines TRBV10-3 with TRBJ1-1; D might be TRBD1 (5 bases). Trimming took 0 bases from V and 6 from J, leaving 11 bases between them. The CDR3 sequence is 14 residues long. Germline V gene sequence: CDR1 ENHRY, CDR2 SYGVKD. CDR3 DNA: TGTGCCATCAGTGAGTCGGGGGTAACTGCTGAAGCTTTCTTT. Encoded protein: CAISESGVTAEAFF.

This chain joins TRBV19 and TRBJ2-2; D possibly corresponds to TRBD1 (6 bases). The CDR3 extends over 14 amino acids. V gave up 5 bases and J gave up 3 bases, with 10 bases separating them. Germline loops: CDR1 LNHDA, CDR2 SQIVND (reference sequence). CDR3 amino acids: CASSLGAYTGELFF. The CDR3 DNA sequence: TGTGCCAGTAGTCTGGGGGCGTACACCGGGGAGCTGTTTTTT.

V gene TRBV10-3 combines with J gene TRBJ2-2; tentative D call: TRBD2 (5 bases). CDR3 length: 13 residues. Germline V CDR1 and CDR2: ENHRY, SYGVKD. Between the trimmed V and J ends, which lost 3 bases and 5 bases, there was a span of 7 bases. CDR3 amino acids: CAISDSVTGELFF. In DNA, the CDR3 is TGTGCCATCAGTGATAGCGTGACCGGGGAGCTGTTTTTT.

This chain uses TRBV6-5 with TRBJ1-1, with a tentative D call TRBD1 (5 bases). Per germline, CDR1 MNHEY and CDR2 SVGAGI. The CDR3 length is 15 residues. V lost 2 bases and J lost 0, with 10 bases in between. CDR3 nucleotides: TGTGCCAGCAGTTACAAGGGACGGTTGAACACTGAAGCTTTCTTT. Translated, it gives CASSYKGRLNTEAFF.

This chain connects TRBV5-8 to TRBJ1-3, with D unresolved. The germline V gene has CDR1 SGHTS and CDR2 YDEGEE. V dropped 4 bases and J dropped 0 bases, with 11 bases sitting between them. The CDR3 loop spans 15 amino acids. The DNA of the CDR3 is TGTGCCAGCAGCCTTAATCCGCTCTCTGGAAACACCATATATTTT. Its protein product is CASSLNPLSGNTIYF.

The chain couples TRBV5-1 to TRBJ2-7; no clear D. CDR1 is SGHRS and CDR2 is YFSETQ in the germline V gene. The CDR3 runs to 17 residues. Trimming stripped 0 bases from V and 1 base from J, with 17 bases between. The CDR3 loop is CASSLATRAGLSYEQYF. CDR3 nucleotides: TGCGCCAGCAGCTTGGCCACTCGCGCAGGCCTTTCCTACGAGCAGTACTTC.

V is TRBV27 and J is TRBJ1-1; no reliable D call. Germline V CDR1 and CDR2: MNHEY, SMNVEV (reference sequence). CDR3 length equals 13 residues. Trimming cost V 3 bases and J 4 bases, with 9 bases left between them. The CDR3 loop is CASSFDRSTEAFF. As DNA, the CDR3 is TGTGCCAGCAGTTTTGACCGGTCCACTGAAGCTTTCTTT.

V and J are TRBV7-9 and TRBJ1-1; D call uncertain. V dropped 6 bases and J dropped 3 bases, with 8 bases sitting between them. The CDR3 contains 12 residues. CDR1 is SEHNR and CDR2 is FQNEAQ in the germline V gene (reference sequence). CDR3 DNA: TGTGCCAGCAGTTCGAGGGACACTGAAGCTTTCTTT. It translates to CASSSRDTEAFF.

The chain links TRBV6-2 or TRBV6-3 to TRBJ2-7, with TRBD1 identical over 11 bases. This CDR3 region has 15 residues. V was pared by 3 bases and J by 3 bases, with 4 bases of the junction left unmatched. CDR1 and CDR2 (germline): MNHEY, SVGEGT. Here the CDR3 DNA reads TGTGCCAGCAGTTATTCCGGGACAGGGGGCTACGAGCAGTACTTC. Protein sequence: CASSYSGTGGYEQYF.

V gene TRBV18 combines with J gene TRBJ2-2, with unresolved D. The CDR3 totals 11 residues. Trimming removed 9 bases at V and 8 bases at J, with 10 bases between. CDR1 and CDR2 (germline): KGHSH, LQKENI. DNA for the CDR3: TGTGCCAGTCCGGCTAGGGGGGAGCTGTTTTTT. Residues: CASPARGELFF.